This T cell receptor (beta chain) derives from a study of blood T cells in healthy people across ages. Germline V gene lookup returns CDR1 MNHEY and CDR2 SVGAGI. CDR3 length: 16 amino acids. Losses at the gene ends were 0 bases for V and 5 bases for J; bases not matched to a gene: 6. The second PCR ran about 6 to 12 cycles with a sample-barcoded 5' primer and J-beta primers. MiXCR, run by TCRdb on the 5' RACE reads, gives a single entry per CDR3 protein. The table lists 710,000 or so distinct CDR3 sequences, about 32% of them singletons. The chain carries TRBV6-5 and TRBJ2-1; 8 bases match TRBD2. This sequence originates from a woman of 80 years or more in good health. What was sequenced was blood. CDR3 nucleotide sequence: TGTGCCAGCAGTTACTCGCCGGGGGGGGACCACAATGAGCAGTTCTTC. Encoded protein: CASSYSPGGDHNEQFF.